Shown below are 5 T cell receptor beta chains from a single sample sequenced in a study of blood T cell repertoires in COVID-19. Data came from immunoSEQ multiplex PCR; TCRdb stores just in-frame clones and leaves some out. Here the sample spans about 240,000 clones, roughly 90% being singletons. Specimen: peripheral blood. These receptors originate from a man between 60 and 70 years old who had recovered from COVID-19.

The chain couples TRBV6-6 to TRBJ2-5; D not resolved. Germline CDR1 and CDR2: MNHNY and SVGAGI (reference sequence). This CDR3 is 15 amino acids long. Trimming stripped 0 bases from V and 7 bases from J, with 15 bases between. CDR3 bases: TGTGCCAGCAGTTACTCGACCTATCAGACTGGGACCCAGTACTTC. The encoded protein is CASSYSTYQTGTQYF.

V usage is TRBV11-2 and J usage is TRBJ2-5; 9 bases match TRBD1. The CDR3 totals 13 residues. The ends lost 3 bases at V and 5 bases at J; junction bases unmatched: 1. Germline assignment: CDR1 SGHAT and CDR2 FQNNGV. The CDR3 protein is CASSFTGGETQYF. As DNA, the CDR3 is TGTGCCAGCAGCTTCACAGGGGGCGAGACCCAGTACTTC.

The CDR3 nucleotides are TGTGCCAGCAGCCAACAGGGTTCGGCTAATGAAAAACTGTTTTTT. This translates into CASSQQGSANEKLFF. This chain joins TRBV14 and TRBJ1-4, with D perhaps matching TRBD1 (5 bases). The V end was cut by 2 bases, the J end by 3 bases, with 10 bases between. Germline CDR1 and CDR2: SGHDN and FVKESK. The CDR3 extends over 15 amino acids.

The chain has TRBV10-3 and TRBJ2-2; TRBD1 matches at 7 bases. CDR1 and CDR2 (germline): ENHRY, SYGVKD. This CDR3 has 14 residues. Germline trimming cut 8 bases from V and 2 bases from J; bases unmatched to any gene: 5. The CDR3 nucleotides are TGTGCCATCTTGGGACAGCTTAACACCGGGGAGCTGTTTTTT. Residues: CAILGQLNTGELFF.

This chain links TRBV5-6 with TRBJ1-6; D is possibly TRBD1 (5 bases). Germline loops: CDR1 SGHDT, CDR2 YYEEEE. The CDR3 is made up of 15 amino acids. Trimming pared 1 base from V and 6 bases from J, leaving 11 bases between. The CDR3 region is CASSLRGVSNSPLHF. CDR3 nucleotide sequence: TGTGCCAGCAGCTTGCGGGGGGTTAGTAATTCACCCCTCCACTTT.